This T cell receptor (beta chain) is from a study of shared clonotypes between healthy human individuals. The study's findings and limits: Investigators collected only blood, and repertoires in tissues likely differ. The four-donor shared clonotypes exceeded non-shared clonotypes in generation probability, with non-shared ones scoring lower. Despite large depth, rarefaction showed incomplete sorted-subset sequencing.

In regard to this clone: Its antigen is currently unknown.

Clones were sequenced by immunoSEQ multiplex PCR, and TCRdb holds only the in-frame ones, with some missing. This sample has some 2 million clones, with 85% to 95% found just once. The sequence came from a man aged 18 to 29 in good health. Input material: naive CD4+ T cells sorted from blood. Documented subset: CD45RA+ positively selected.

CDR3 region: CASSQERLAGGLEQFF. The CDR3 DNA is TGCGCCAGCAGCCAAGAGAGGCTAGCGGGAGGTCTTGAGCAGTTCTTC. The chain is built from TRBV4-1 and TRBJ2-1; 11 bases map to TRBD2. This CDR3 contains 16 residues. Germline assignment: CDR1 MGHRA and CDR2 YSYEKL. Germline trimming cut 0 bases from V and 9 bases from J; bases unmatched to any gene: 7.